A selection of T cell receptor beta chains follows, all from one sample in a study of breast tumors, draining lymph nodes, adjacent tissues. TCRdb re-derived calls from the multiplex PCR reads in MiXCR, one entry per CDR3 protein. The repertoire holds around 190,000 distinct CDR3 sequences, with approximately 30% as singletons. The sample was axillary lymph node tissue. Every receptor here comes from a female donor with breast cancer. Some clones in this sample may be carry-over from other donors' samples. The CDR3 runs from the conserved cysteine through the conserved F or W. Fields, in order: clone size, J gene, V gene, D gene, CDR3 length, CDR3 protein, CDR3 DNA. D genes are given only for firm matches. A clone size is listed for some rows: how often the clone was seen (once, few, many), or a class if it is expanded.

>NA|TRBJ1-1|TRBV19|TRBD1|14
CASSTRDRLKVDFF
TGTGCCAGTAGTACCCGGGACAGGCTAAAGGTCGACTTCTTT
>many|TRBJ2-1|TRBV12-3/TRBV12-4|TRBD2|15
CASTAGLAGGNEQFF
TGTGCCAGCACCGCGGGACTAGCGGGGGGGAATGAGCAGTTCTTC
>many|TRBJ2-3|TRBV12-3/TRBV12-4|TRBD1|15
CASSQDRGLTDTQYF
TGTGCCAGCAGCCAGGACAGGGGGCTCACAGATACGCAGTATTTT
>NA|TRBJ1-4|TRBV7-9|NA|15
CASSLDLGVNEKLLF
TGTGCCAGCAGCCTAGACCTGGGGGTTAATGAAAAACTGCTTTTT
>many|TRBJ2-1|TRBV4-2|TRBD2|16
CASSQEFGLAANEQFF
TGTGCCAGCAGCCAAGAATTTGGACTAGCGGCTAATGAGCAGTTCTTC
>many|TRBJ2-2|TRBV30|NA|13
CAWSYTNTGELFF
TGTGCCTGGAGCTATACGAACACCGGGGAGCTGTTTTTT
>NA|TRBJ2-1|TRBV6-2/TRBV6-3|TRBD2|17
CASSYSVRLAGVDEQFF
TGTGCCAGCAGTTACTCCGTGCGGCTAGCGGGAGTAGATGAGCAGTTCTTC
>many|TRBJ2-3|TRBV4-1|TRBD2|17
CASSHGWLAGRADTQYF
TGCGCCAGCAGCCACGGTTGGCTAGCGGGGAGGGCAGATACGCAGTATTTT
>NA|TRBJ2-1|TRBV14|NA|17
CASSQDRPQGNYNEQFF
TGTGCCAGCAGCCAAGATCGGCCCCAAGGGAATTACAATGAGCAGTTCTTC
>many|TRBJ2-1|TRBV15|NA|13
CATSPSTGNEQFF
TGTGCCACCAGTCCCTCGACGGGAAATGAGCAGTTCTTC
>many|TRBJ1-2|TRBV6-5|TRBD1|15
CASSSPTGLVYGYTF
TGTGCCAGCAGTTCCCCGACAGGGTTGGTCTATGGCTACACCTTC
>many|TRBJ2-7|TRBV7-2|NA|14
CASSFGTASYEQYF
TGTGCCAGCAGCTTCGGGACTGCCTCCTACGAGCAGTACTTC
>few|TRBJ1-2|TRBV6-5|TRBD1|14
CASSPSGTAYGYTF
TGTGCCAGCAGTCCGAGCGGGACAGCCTATGGCTACACCTTC
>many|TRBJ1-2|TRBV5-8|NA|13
CASSSYLSRGYTF
TGTGCCAGCAGCTCCTATCTATCTCGGGGCTACACCTTC
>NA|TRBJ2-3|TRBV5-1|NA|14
CASSLAVVADTQYF
TGCGCCAGCAGCTTGGCCGTTGTCGCAGATACACAGTATTTT
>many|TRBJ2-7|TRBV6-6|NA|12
CASRRTAYEQYF
TGTGCCAGCAGGCGGACGGCCTACGAGCAGTACTTC
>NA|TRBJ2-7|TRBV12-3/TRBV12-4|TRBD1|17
CASSFGQGALPFYEQYF
TGTGCCAGCAGTTTTGGGCAGGGGGCGCTTCCTTTCTACGAGCAGTACTTC
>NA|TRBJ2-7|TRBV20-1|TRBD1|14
CSADKRDRGAEQYF
TGCAGTGCAGATAAGCGGGACAGGGGGGCCGAGCAGTACTTC
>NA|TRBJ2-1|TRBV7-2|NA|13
CASSSTVLGEQFF
TGTGCCAGCAGCTCCACTGTCCTTGGTGAGCAGTTCTTC
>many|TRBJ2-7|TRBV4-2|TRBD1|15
CASSQRQGLGDEQYF
TGTGCCAGCAGCCAGAGACAGGGGCTCGGGGACGAGCAGTACTTC
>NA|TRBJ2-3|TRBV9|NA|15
CASSVDGSSYNEQYF
TGTGCCAGCAGCGTAGACGGAAGCTCCTACAATGAGCAGTATTTT
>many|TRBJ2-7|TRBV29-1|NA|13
CSVEGGFSYEQYF
TGCAGCGTTGAAGGTGGGTTTTCCTACGAGCAGTACTTC
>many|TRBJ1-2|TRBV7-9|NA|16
CASSSSEGQGNYGYTF
TGTGCCAGCAGCTCCTCTGAGGGGCAAGGGAACTATGGCTACACCTTC
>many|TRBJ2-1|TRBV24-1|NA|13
CATSDLQYNEQFF
TGTGCCACCAGTGATTTGCAGTACAATGAGCAGTTCTTC
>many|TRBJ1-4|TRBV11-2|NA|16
CASSRLAGANNEKLFF
TGTGCCAGCAGCCGTCTAGCGGGGGCGAATAATGAAAAACTGTTTTTT
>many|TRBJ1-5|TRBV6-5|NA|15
CASSPNRESNQPQHF
TGTGCCAGCAGCCCGAACAGGGAGAGCAATCAGCCCCAGCATTTT
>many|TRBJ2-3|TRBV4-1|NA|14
CASSQVIGTDTQYF
TGCGCCAGCAGCCAAGTGATAGGAACAGATACGCAGTATTTT
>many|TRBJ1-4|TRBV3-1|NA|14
CASSPYERGEKLFF
TGTGCCAGCAGCCCCTATGAACGGGGGGAAAAACTGTTTTTT
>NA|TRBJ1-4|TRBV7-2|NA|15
CASSLGQDLNEKLFF
TGTGCCAGCAGCCTAGGTCAAGACCTTAATGAAAAACTGTTTTTT
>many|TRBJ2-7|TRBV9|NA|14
CASSVAEVSYEQYF
TGTGCCAGCAGCGTAGCAGAGGTCTCCTACGAGCAGTACTTC
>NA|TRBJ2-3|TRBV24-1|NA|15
CATSDFSQSTDTQYF
TGTGCCACCAGTGATTTTAGTCAGTCCACAGATACGCAGTATTTT
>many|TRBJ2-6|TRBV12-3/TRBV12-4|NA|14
CASSPGSRANVLTF
TGTGCCAGCAGCCCCGGGTCTCGGGCCAACGTCCTGACTTTC
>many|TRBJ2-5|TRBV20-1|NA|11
CSAKVLETQYF
TGCAGTGCTAAGGTCTTGGAGACCCAGTACTTC
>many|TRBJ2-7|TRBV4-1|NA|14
CASSREPREYEQYF
TGCGCCAGCAGCCGAGAGCCTCGGGAGTACGAGCAGTACTTC
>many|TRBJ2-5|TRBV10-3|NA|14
CAISEAPLRETQYF
TGTGCCATCAGTGAAGCCCCGTTAAGGGAGACCCAGTACTTC
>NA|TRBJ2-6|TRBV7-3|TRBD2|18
CASSPRLAGYSGANVLTF
TGTGCCAGCAGCCCGAGACTAGCGGGATACTCTGGGGCCAACGTCCTGACTTTC
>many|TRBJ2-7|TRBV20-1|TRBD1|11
CSARQGYEQYF
TGCAGTGCCAGACAGGGATACGAGCAGTACTTC
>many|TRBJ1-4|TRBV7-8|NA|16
CASSLVVRQVNEKLFF
TGTGCCAGCAGCTTAGTTGTCCGACAGGTTAATGAAAAACTGTTTTTT
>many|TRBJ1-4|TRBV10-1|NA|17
CASSEKGSESTNEKLFF
TGCGCCAGCAGTGAGAAGGGGTCAGAATCAACTAATGAAAAACTGTTTTTT
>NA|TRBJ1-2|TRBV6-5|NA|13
CASSPLQAVGYTF
TGTGCCAGCAGCCCCCTCCAGGCCGTTGGCTACACCTTC
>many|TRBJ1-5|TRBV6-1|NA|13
CASSEYEGQPQHF
TGTGCCAGCAGTGAATATGAGGGCCAGCCCCAGCATTTT
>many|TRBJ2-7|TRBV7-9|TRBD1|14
CASHTLGQTYEQYF
TGTGCCAGCCACACCCTGGGACAGACCTACGAGCAGTACTTC
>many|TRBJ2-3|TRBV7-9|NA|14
CASSPSGATDTQYF
TGTGCCAGCAGCCCCTCCGGCGCCACAGATACGCAGTATTTT
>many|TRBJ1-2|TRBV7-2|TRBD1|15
CASSPTGQGLYGYTF
TGTGCCAGCAGCCCAACAGGACAGGGCCTCTATGGCTACACCTTC
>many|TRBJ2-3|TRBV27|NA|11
CASSYADTQYF
TGTGCCAGCAGTTACGCAGATACGCAGTATTTT
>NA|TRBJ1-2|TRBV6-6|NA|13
CASSHNGDYGYTF
TGTGCCAGCAGTCACAATGGGGACTATGGCTACACCTTC
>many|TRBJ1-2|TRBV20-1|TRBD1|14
CSPTGGPGLYGYTF
TGCAGTCCTACAGGGGGACCGGGTTTATATGGCTACACCTTC
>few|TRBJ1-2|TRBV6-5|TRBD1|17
CASSGFQGQGVDYGYTF
TGTGCCAGCAGCGGATTCCAGGGACAGGGGGTCGATTATGGCTACACCTTC
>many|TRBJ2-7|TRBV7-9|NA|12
CASSVGGSEQYF
TGTGCCAGCAGCGTAGGGGGTTCCGAGCAGTACTTC
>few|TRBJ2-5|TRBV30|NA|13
CAWDRSLRETQYF
TGTGCCTGGGATAGATCCTTGAGGGAGACCCAGTACTTC
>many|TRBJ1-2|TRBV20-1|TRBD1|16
CSASRDRTRANYGYTF
TGCAGTGCTAGCCGGGACAGGACCCGAGCTAACTATGGCTACACCTTC
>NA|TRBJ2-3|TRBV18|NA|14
CASSPRASTDTQYF
TGTGCCAGCTCACCACGAGCTAGCACAGATACGCAGTATTTT
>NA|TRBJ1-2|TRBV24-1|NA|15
CATSDPSRGAYGYTF
TGTGCCACCAGTGACCCCTCCCGCGGGGCCTATGGCTACACCTTC
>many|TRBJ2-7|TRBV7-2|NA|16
CASSLALGGSPYEQYF
TGTGCCAGCAGCTTAGCTTTAGGAGGGTCTCCCTACGAGCAGTACTTC
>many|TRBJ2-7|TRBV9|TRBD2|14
CASSTTSGRVEQYF
TGTGCCAGCAGCACGACTAGCGGGAGGGTCGAGCAGTACTTC
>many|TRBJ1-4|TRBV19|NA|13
CASSRTSYEKLFF
TGTGCCAGTAGTCGCACCTCCTATGAAAAACTGTTTTTT
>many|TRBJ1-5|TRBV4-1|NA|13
CASSQDPVQPQHF
TGCGCCAGCAGCCAAGACCCGGTACAGCCCCAGCATTTT
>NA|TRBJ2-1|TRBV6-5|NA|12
CASSANYNEQFF
TGTGCCAGCAGTGCCAACTACAATGAGCAGTTCTTC
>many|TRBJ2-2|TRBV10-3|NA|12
CAITQGSGELFF
TGTGCCATCACCCAAGGCAGCGGGGAGCTGTTTTTT